The 30 T cell receptor beta chains below come from one sample, sequenced in a study of T cell responses to AZD1222 COVID-19 vaccine. Assay used: immunoSEQ multiplex PCR; TCRdb lists only in-frame clones, some missing. The data hold approximately 140,000 clones, with approximately 94% observed a single time. The sequencing used peripheral blood, collected on day 0 of AZD1222 vaccination. The source of these receptors is an adult in good health.

The chain has TRBV5-1 and TRBJ1-1, with D possibly matching TRBD1 (6 bases). Trimming shortened V by 3 bases and J by 5 bases, and 17 bases separated the two germline ends. The CDR3 is 15 amino acids. Germline V gives CDR1 SGHRS, CDR2 YFSETQ. The CDR3 sequence: CASSSMGTRQTEAFF. CDR3 sequence (DNA): TGCGCCAGCAGCTCCATGGGGACAAGACAAACTGAAGCTTTCTTT.

The chain has TRBV24-1 and TRBJ2-1; no reliable D call. With 9 bases removed from V and 2 bases from J, the gap between germline ends came to 10 bases. CDR3 length: 13 amino acids. Looked up from germline, CDR1 is KGHDR and CDR2 is SFDVKD. For the CDR3, the DNA is TGTGCCACCCAGTTACTCCCCTACAATGAGCAGTTCTTC. Its protein product is CATQLLPYNEQFF.

The genes are TRBV10-1 and TRBJ1-2; D gene unclear. The CDR3 extends over 14 amino acids. Trimming took 2 bases from V and 5 from J, leaving 12 bases between them. Germline CDR1 reads WNHNN; CDR2 reads SYGVQD (reference sequence). This CDR3 is CASSEDGRIYGYTF. The CDR3 coding sequence is TGCGCCAGCAGTGAGGACGGAAGAATTTATGGCTACACCTTC.

The chain combines TRBV6-1 with TRBJ2-1, with TRBD1 identical over 7 bases. Germline loops: CDR1 MNHNS, CDR2 SASEGT. The CDR3 sequence is 16 residues long. The J segment lost 1 base and the V segment lost 4 bases, leaving 7 bases of the junction unmatched. In DNA form, the CDR3 reads TGTGCCAGCAGTGCGACAGGGTATGGTTCCTACAATGAGCAGTTCTTC. Translation: CASSATGYGSYNEQFF.

The CDR3 DNA reads as TGTGCCAGCCAGGGTCCGCTAGCGGGGGGGAGCGATGGGGAGCTGTTTTTT. Protein: CASQGPLAGGSDGELFF. This chain joins TRBV28 and TRBJ2-2; 12 nucleotides match TRBD2. CDR1 and CDR2 (germline): MDHEN, SYDVKM. The CDR3 has 17 residues. V shed 8 bases and J 8 bases; nucleotides not matched to a gene: 15. The full variable domain, its missing parts supplied by reference TRBV28 and TRBJ2-2, is DVKVTQSSRYLVKRTGEKVFLECVQDMDHENMFWYRQDPGLGLRLIYFSYDVKMKEKGDIPEGYSVSREKKERFSLILESASTNQTSMYLCASQGPLAGGSDGELFFGEGSRLTVL.

The chain combines TRBV10-2 with TRBJ1-5, with D unclear. The V gene's germline CDR1 is WSHSY and CDR2 SAAADI. CDR3 size: 16 residues. V lost 10 bases and J 0 bases, leaving 19 bases between the germline ends. The CDR3 region has the DNA TGCGCCACCGTTCCCATTATATATTATAGCAATCAGCCCCAGCATTTT. Translation: CATVPIIYYSNQPQHF.

CDR3 nucleotide sequence: TGCGCCAGCAGCTTGTCCGACACGAACACTGAAGCTTTCTTT. Translating it yields CASSLSDTNTEAFF. The V gene is TRBV5-1, the J gene TRBJ1-1; the D is unclear. Germline CDR1 SGHRS, CDR2 YFSETQ. V lost 1 base and J 1 base, leaving 8 bases between the germline ends. The CDR3 is 14 amino acids.

This chain connects TRBV21-1 to TRBJ1-6. TRBV21-1 constitutes a pseudogene. This CDR3 has 20 amino acids. CDR3 bases: TGTGCCAGCAGCAAAGCTCCTGCTCCGGCGAGGGGCTCCTATAATTCACCCCTCCACTTT. Translating it yields CASSKAPAPARGSYNSPLHF.

The count of this clone is one. CDR3: CASSGTFSDTQYF. The CDR3 nucleotides are TGTGCCAGCAGCGGGACTTTCTCAGATACGCAGTATTTT. J is TRBJ2-3 and V is TRBV12-3 or TRBV12-4; a possible D gene is TRBD2 (6 bases). The V and J ends lost 6 bases and 4 bases respectively, with 11 bases between them. This CDR3 region has 13 residues.

This clone was seen only once. The chain uses TRBV12-1 and TRBJ1-2. TRBV12-1 is given as a pseudogene. The CDR3 is made up of 11 amino acids. The CDR3 loop is CASSFNYGYTF. For the CDR3, the DNA is TGTGCCAGCAGCTTTAACTATGGCTACACCTTC.

The chain has TRBV19 and TRBJ2-1; 12 bases are a match to TRBD2. The V gene end was trimmed by 5 bases and the J gene end by 0 bases; junction bases not matched to a gene: 11. This CDR3 has 19 residues. From germline, CDR1 is LNHDA and CDR2 SQIVND (reference sequence). DNA of the CDR3: TGTGCCAGTAGTTCACGAGGACTAGCGGGGACGACCTCCTACAATGAGCAGTTCTTC. Protein sequence: CASSSRGLAGTTSYNEQFF.

The table lists this clone with a count of one. The rearrangement joins TRBV30 to TRBJ2-2; D is unclear. The CDR3 loop spans 13 amino acids. Germline CDR1 reads GTSNPN; CDR2 reads SVGIG (reference sequence). V was shortened by 0 bases and J by 7 bases, with 9 bases between the two germline ends. As DNA, the CDR3 is TGTGCCTGGAGTGTAATCTCGAGCGGGGAGCTGTTTTTT. Translated: CAWSVISSGELFF.

The chain uses TRBV6-5 and TRBJ1-4, with 7 bases fitting TRBD1. The J segment lost 5 bases and the V segment lost 1 base, leaving 7 bases of the junction unmatched. The CDR3 contains 16 residues. Germline V gene data show CDR1 as MNHEY and CDR2 as SVGAGI. CDR3 nucleotide sequence: TGTGCCAGCAGTTACTACGGGACAGAGCAGAATGAAAAACTGTTTTTT. Translated, it gives CASSYYGTEQNEKLFF.

The rearrangement links TRBV3-1 (or the pseudogene TRBV3-2) to TRBJ2-1; 7 nucleotides line up with TRBD2. The germline CDR1 and CDR2 sequences are LGHDT and YNNKEL (reference sequence). The CDR3 runs to 17 residues. Trimming cost V 0 bases and J 2 bases; bases outside gene matches: 7. The CDR3 region has the DNA TGTGCCAGCAGCCAAGATAGTGCGGCGGGGGCCTACAATGAGCAGTTCTTC. Translated, it gives CASSQDSAAGAYNEQFF.

The chain has TRBV24-1 and TRBJ2-2; 7 bases line up with TRBD1. The CDR3 consists of 20 residues. Germline assignment: CDR1 KGHDR and CDR2 SFDVKD. V was clipped by 0 bases and J by 9 bases; unmatched bases: 21. The CDR3 nucleotides are TGTGCCACCAGTGATTTGCGACGTAAAGTTCGGGACAGATTTTATTGGGAGCTGTTTTTT. Translation gives CATSDLRRKVRDRFYWELFF.

V is TRBV9 and J is TRBJ2-7; a weak D match, TRBD2 (5 bases). Per germline, CDR1 SGDLS and CDR2 YYNGEE. CDR3 length: 14 residues. The germline V and J ends were trimmed by 3 bases and 5 bases, with 15 bases remaining between them. CDR3 sequence: CASSAVPHGDEQYV. CDR3 sequence (DNA): TGTGCCAGCAGCGCCGTCCCCCACGGGGACGAGCAGTACGTC.

The CDR3 sequence is CASVAGQNTEAFF. DNA for the CDR3: TGTGCCAGCGTGGCCGGACAGAACACTGAAGCTTTCTTT. The rearrangement joins TRBV7-9 to TRBJ1-1, with TRBD1 as a possible D gene (5 bases). The V end was cut by 8 bases, the J end by 1 base, with 11 bases between. Germline loops: CDR1 SEHNR, CDR2 FQNEAQ (reference sequence). The CDR3 loop spans 13 amino acids.

This clone was seen a single time. J is TRBJ1-6 and V is TRBV9; possibly TRBD1 for D (6 bases). Germline loops: CDR1 SGDLS, CDR2 YYNGEE. V lost 3 bases and J 0 bases, leaving 13 bases between the germline ends. The CDR3 has 17 amino acids. For the CDR3, the DNA is TGTGCCAGCAGCGCAGGACAGCAGAGCTCCTATAATTCACCCCTCCACTTT. Protein: CASSAGQQSSYNSPLHF.

The chain couples TRBV18 to TRBJ2-2; 9 bases agree with TRBD1. V shed 3 bases, J shed 4 bases, and the junction held 3 bases outside the gene matches. Germline V lookup: CDR1 KGHSH, CDR2 LQKENI. The CDR3 has 15 amino acids. CDR3 nucleotides: TGTGCCAGCTCACCGGGACAGGGAGTCACCGGGGAGCTGTTTTTT. It is translated as CASSPGQGVTGELFF.

V and J are TRBV7-9 and TRBJ2-1; 10 positions match TRBD1. Trimming at V came to 4 bases and at J to 6 bases, leaving 12 bases not matched to a gene. This CDR3 spans 17 amino acids. Germline values: CDR1 SEHNR, CDR2 FQNEAQ (reference sequence). CDR3 amino acids: CASSSSTGTGAANEQFF. The CDR3 nucleotides are TGTGCCAGCAGCTCGTCTACCGGGACAGGGGCCGCCAATGAGCAGTTCTTC.

This rearrangement joins TRBV24-1 to TRBJ1-2, with D tentatively TRBD1 (5 bases). The germline V and J ends were trimmed by 7 bases and 5 bases, with 7 bases remaining between them. CDR3 size: 11 residues. Germline lookup yields CDR1 KGHDR and CDR2 SFDVKD. The CDR3 region has the DNA TGTGCCACCAGAGGGGCATATGGCTACACCTTC. Encoded protein: CATRGAYGYTF.

DNA of the CDR3: TGTGCCAGCAGCGGGGGGTCTGGGGCCAACGTCCTGACTTTC. Its translation is CASSGGSGANVLTF. The rearrangement links TRBV28 to TRBJ2-6; 7 nucleotides agree with TRBD2. V gave up 6 bases and J gave up 1 base; unmatched junction bases: 0. CDR3 size: 14 residues. Germline assignment: CDR1 MDHEN and CDR2 SYDVKM.

V usage is TRBV2 and J usage is TRBJ1-6; D call uncertain. The ends were cut back, 1 base at V and 6 bases at J, with 7 bases in the middle. Germline values: CDR1 SNHLY, CDR2 FYNNEI. CDR3 length: 14 amino acids. The DNA for the CDR3 is TGTGCCAGCAGTGAAGTACCGGTTAATTCACCCCTCCACTTT. Its protein product is CASSEVPVNSPLHF.

V and J are TRBV2 and TRBJ2-1; no definite D call. In germline, CDR1 is SNHLY, CDR2 FYNNEI. Trimming took off 8 bases at V and 0 bases at J, with 17 bases between the two ends. The CDR3 covers 16 residues. CDR3 coding DNA: TGTGCCAGCTCCTTCCCCGTTTCGGACTCCTACAATGAGCAGTTCTTC. Translating gives CASSFPVSDSYNEQFF. The full variable domain, completed using reference TRBV2 and TRBJ2-1, is EPEVTQTPSHQVTQMGQEVILRCVPISNHLYFYWYRQILGQKVEFLVSFYNNEISEKSEIFDDQFSVERPDGSNFTLKIRSTKLEDSAMYFCASSFPVSDSYNEQFFGPGTRLTVL.

This chain uses TRBV19 with TRBJ2-1, with a possible D match to TRBD1 (6 bases). The CDR3 has 15 residues. V was clipped by 3 bases and J by 5 bases, with 14 bases between them. Germline loops: CDR1 LNHDA, CDR2 SQIVND (reference sequence). In DNA form, the CDR3 reads TGTGCCAGTAGTATGTTGGCAGGGGTGCACAATGAGCAGTTCTTC. Amino acids: CASSMLAGVHNEQFF.

This chain uses TRBV18 with TRBJ2-7; tentatively, D is TRBD1 (5 bases). V lost 3 bases to trimming and J lost 1 base, with 10 bases between them. The CDR3 is made up of 14 amino acids. Per germline, CDR1 KGHSH and CDR2 LQKENI. CDR3 sequence reads: CASSPSQGSYEQYV. The CDR3 DNA reads as TGTGCCAGCTCACCTTCTCAGGGATCCTACGAGCAGTACGTC.

The rearrangement joins TRBV6-5 to TRBJ2-7; tentatively, D is TRBD1 (6 bases). CDR1 and CDR2 (germline): MNHEY, SVGAGI. The V end was cut by 0 bases, the J end by 4 bases, with 7 bases between. The CDR3 is made up of 13 amino acids. The CDR3 region is CASSYSQGYEQYV. CDR3 DNA sequence: TGTGCCAGCAGTTACTCCCAGGGGTACGAGCAGTACGTC.

The rearrangement uses TRBV7-9 and TRBJ1-4, with D possibly TRBD1 on 5 matching bases. Trimming stripped 7 bases from V and 6 bases from J, with 12 bases between. The CDR3 has 13 amino acids. Germline CDR1 and CDR2: SEHNR and FQNEAQ (reference sequence). The CDR3 sequence is CASNGGYDEKLFF. In DNA, the CDR3 is TGTGCCAGCAATGGGGGGTACGATGAAAAACTGTTTTTT.

This sequence joins TRBV10-3 and TRBJ2-1, with TRBD2 matching over 9 bases. V trimming: 6 bases; J trimming: 3 bases; junction bases outside the gene matches: 0. This CDR3 contains 13 residues. Germline CDR1 reads ENHRY; CDR2 reads SYGVKD. The CDR3 region is CAIRAGGYNEQFF. As DNA, the CDR3 is TGTGCCATCAGAGCGGGGGGCTACAATGAGCAGTTCTTC.

This chain joins TRBV7-2 and TRBJ2-5; D perhaps matches TRBD1 (5 bases). This CDR3 region has 15 residues. Germline CDR1 reads SGHTA; CDR2 reads FQGNSA. Trimming cost V 4 bases and J 4 bases, with 16 bases left between them. DNA of the CDR3: TGTGCCAGCAGCTCGATTAGGACAAGAGGAGAGACCCAGTACTTC. As protein: CASSSIRTRGETQYF.